The entry that follows covers one T cell receptor beta chain sequence. The target antigen is unknown. This entry is derived from a study of shared clonotypes between healthy human individuals. Overall study context: CD8 memory received one plate per donor, CD8 naive two, CD4 memory three and CD4 naive three.

From germline, CDR1 is SGHDT and CDR2 YYEEEE. This CDR3 comprises 12 residues. The germline V and J ends were trimmed by 5 bases and 5 bases, with 11 bases remaining between them. Per the original data handling: From ImmunoSEQ came sequences covering only the junction and carrying no quality scores, so filtering differed. Method: immunoSEQ multiplex PCR; TCRdb's copy keeps in-frame clones and lacks some. The DNA gave D and trimming, while V, J and clone size come from that table. The sample has about 2.4 million clones; 90% to 95% are singletons. Points from the study as a whole: Generation of non-shared clonotypes was less probable than generation of clonotypes shared by all four donors.

The chain uses TRBV5-6 and TRBJ2-7; D may be TRBD1 (6 bases). Sequencing used naive CD4+ T cells sorted from blood. The subset here: CD45RA+ positively selected. The sequence was obtained from a young man in good health. The CDR3 DNA is TGTGCCAGCAGGTTACAGGGCCACGAGCAGTACTTC. Protein product: CASRLQGHEQYF.